This passage covers 17 T cell receptor beta chains from one sample sequenced in a study of CD8 T cells in Susac syndrome. About 0.5 to 1 ug RNA was reverse transcribed with random hexamers. One entry per CDR3 protein results from TCRdb running MiXCR on the immunoSEQ multiplex PCR reads. Counted here are nearly 70,000 distinct CDR3 sequences, roughly 94% occurring once; the ten biggest clones make up roughly 0.22%. The sequencing input was CD8+ T cells from PBMCs. The receptors derive from a human donor in good health.

This chain connects TRBV4-3 to TRBJ1-6; D is uncertain. The CDR3 loop spans 15 amino acids. Between the trimmed V and J ends, which lost 0 bases and 9 bases, there was a span of 12 bases. The germline V gene has CDR1 LGHNA and CDR2 YSLEER. The CDR3 region has the DNA TGCGCCAGCAGCCAAGACCGAGGCCGAGTTTCACCCCTCCACTTT. This encodes CASSQDRGRVSPLHF.

The rearrangement uses TRBV6-5 and TRBJ1-6, with D possibly being TRBD1 (5 bases). V was shortened by 11 bases and J by 7 bases, with 15 bases between the two germline ends. The CDR3 is 13 residues long. Germline assignment: CDR1 MNHEY and CDR2 SVGAGI. This chain's CDR3 is CAPSDSPNSPLHF. The CDR3 nucleotides are TGTGCCCCCAGTGACAGCCCGAATTCACCCCTCCACTTT.

This clonotype was recorded once. The chain links TRBV4-3 to TRBJ2-1, with a possible D match to TRBD1 (6 bases). The V gene lost 4 bases and the J gene lost 7 bases, with 14 bases spanning the gap. The CDR3 is 14 residues long. The germline gives CDR1 LGHNA, CDR2 YSLEER. This CDR3 reads CASSPNRVKNEQFF. CDR3 in DNA: TGCGCCAGCAGCCCTAACAGGGTAAAGAATGAGCAGTTCTTC.

The chain combines TRBV29-1 with TRBJ2-7; tentatively, D is TRBD1 (5 bases). The length of the CDR3 is 13 residues. The V end lost 4 bases, the J end lost 0 bases, and 10 bases lay between the germline ends. Germline V gives CDR1 SQVTM, CDR2 ANQGSEA. CDR3 amino acids: CSVVRDSSYEQYF. The CDR3 DNA sequence: TGCAGCGTTGTCCGAGACAGCTCCTACGAGCAGTACTTC.

The J gene is TRBJ1-2, the V gene TRBV7-9; no reliable D call. Trimming cost V 3 bases and J 0 bases, with 8 bases left between them. The germline CDR1 and CDR2 sequences are SEHNR and FQNEAQ (reference sequence). This CDR3 has 14 residues. The CDR3 reads CASSFVQANYGYTF. CDR3 coding DNA: TGTGCCAGCAGCTTCGTCCAGGCTAACTATGGCTACACCTTC.

The chain is built from TRBV5-1 and TRBJ2-1, with 10 nucleotides matching TRBD1. In germline, CDR1 is SGHRS, CDR2 YFSETQ. The CDR3 has 17 residues. V shed 2 bases, J shed 5 bases, and the junction held 10 bases outside the gene matches. The CDR3 spells CASSFSRTGGGHNEQFF. The CDR3 coding sequence is TGCGCCAGCAGCTTCTCCCGGACAGGGGGGGGGCACAATGAGCAGTTCTTC.

This clonotype was picked up one time. The chain joins TRBV20-1 to TRBJ2-7; D might be TRBD1 (6 bases). V gave up 5 bases and J gave up 3 bases, with 14 bases separating them. This CDR3 has 13 residues. Germline V gene sequence: CDR1 DFQATT, CDR2 SNEGSKA (reference sequence). The CDR3 here is CSALDSGVYEQYF. CDR3 nucleotides: TGCAGTGCTCTGGACAGTGGAGTCTACGAGCAGTACTTC.

V usage is TRBV13 and J usage is TRBJ2-7; weak D call: TRBD2 (5 bases). The germline V gene has CDR1 PRHDT and CDR2 FYEKMQ (reference sequence). V was clipped by 3 bases and J by 1 base, with 7 bases between them. The CDR3 consists of 13 residues. The CDR3 DNA reads TGTGCCAGCAGCTTCGAGGGATCCTACGAGCAGTACGTC. Amino acids: CASSFEGSYEQYV.

The J gene is TRBJ2-5, the V gene TRBV12-3 or TRBV12-4; D call uncertain. This CDR3 spans 14 amino acids. Trimming removed 6 bases from V and 5 bases from J, with 16 bases in between. CDR3 protein: CASRKGLATETQYF. CDR3 sequence (DNA): TGTGCCAGCAGGAAGGGATTAGCAACCGAGACCCAGTACTTC.

The V gene is TRBV28, the J gene TRBJ1-4, with TRBD1 matching 8 bases. CDR1 and CDR2 (germline): MDHEN, SYDVKM. With 4 bases clipped from V and 4 bases from J, the junction kept 5 bases outside the gene matches. This CDR3 has 15 residues. CDR3 DNA sequence: TGTGCCAGCAGTTCGCCGGGACAGGATAATGAAAAACTGTTTTTT. Amino acids: CASSSPGQDNEKLFF. Full variable domain (rest looked up from reference TRBV28 and TRBJ1-4): DVKVTQSSRYLVKRTGEKVFLECVQDMDHENMFWYRQDPGLGLRLIYFSYDVKMKEKGDIPEGYSVSREKKERFSLILESASTNQTSMYLCASSSPGQDNEKLFFGSGTQLSVL.

This chain joins TRBV30 and TRBJ1-5, with 8 bases fitting TRBD1. The V and J ends lost 2 bases and 8 bases, in that order; junction bases with no gene match: 11. Germline V gives CDR1 GTSNPN, CDR2 SVGIG (reference sequence). The CDR3 consists of 15 residues. CDR3 DNA: TGTGCCTGGAGTTACGGCGGGACAGGCTCGAAGCCCCAGCATTTT. Translation gives CAWSYGGTGSKPQHF. Supplemented by reference TRBV30 and TRBJ1-5, the full variable domain reads SQTIHQWPATLVQPVGSPLSLECTVEGTSNPNLYWYRQAAGRGLQLLFYSVGIGQISSEVPQNLSASRPQDRQFILSSKKLLLSDSGFYLCAWSYGGTGSKPQHFGDGTRLSIL.

The chain employs TRBV12-3 or TRBV12-4 and TRBJ2-7, with TRBD2 matching 7 bases. J was trimmed by 3 bases and V by 6 bases; bases with no gene match: 5. The CDR3 extends over 13 amino acids. The DNA of the CDR3 is TGTGCCAGCAGCCCCGGGACTATCTACGAGCAGTACTTC. It translates to CASSPGTIYEQYF.

The chain links TRBV28 to TRBJ2-1; TRBD2 aligns across 10 bases. CDR3 length: 16 amino acids. Germline values: CDR1 MDHEN, CDR2 SYDVKM. With 2 bases clipped from V and 2 bases from J, the junction kept 3 bases outside the gene matches. The DNA for the CDR3 is TGTGCCAGCAGTTTACCAACTAGCGGGGCCTACAATGAGCAGTTCTTC. Residues: CASSLPTSGAYNEQFF.

The V call is TRBV7-3, the J call TRBJ2-2; D remains ambiguous. This CDR3 spans 16 amino acids. V was trimmed by 1 base and J by 0 bases, leaving 9 bases between them. Germline V gives CDR1 SGHTA, CDR2 FQGTGA. The CDR3, as DNA: TGTGCCAGCAGCTTAAACCCAGCCTCGAACACCGGGGAGCTGTTTTTT. Translated, it gives CASSLNPASNTGELFF. The whole variable domain, filled in from reference TRBV7-3 and TRBJ2-2, reads GAGVSQTPSNKVTEKGKYVELRCDPISGHTALYWYRQSLGQGPEFLIYFQGTGAADDSGLPNDRFFAVRPEGSVSTLKIQRTERGDSAVYLCASSLNPASNTGELFFGEGSRLTVL.

The chain recombines TRBV6-2 or TRBV6-3 with TRBJ1-5; D possibly corresponds to TRBD1 (6 bases). CDR3 size: 15 residues. Deletions cut 2 bases from V and 2 bases from J, with 10 bases between. CDR1 is MNHEY, CDR2 SVGEGT, per germline. CDR3 residues: CASSYRGLGNQPQHF. The CDR3 region has the DNA TGTGCCAGCAGTTACCGGGGGCTGGGCAATCAGCCCCAGCATTTT.

The chain recombines TRBV4-1 with TRBJ1-2; D perhaps matches TRBD1 (6 bases). The CDR3 is made up of 17 amino acids. Germline CDR1 and CDR2: MGHRA and YSYEKL. Trimming stripped 0 bases from V and 3 bases from J, with 17 bases between. CDR3 DNA sequence: TGCGCCAGCAGCCAAGACGGGGGTGGGGGGGGCTACTATGGCTACACCTTC. Protein sequence: CASSQDGGGGGYYGYTF.

The J gene is TRBJ2-2, the V gene TRBV6-4, with D perhaps matching TRBD2 (7 bases). V was pared by 3 bases and J by 3 bases, with 11 bases between. Germline values: CDR1 MRHNA, CDR2 SNTAGT. The CDR3 is 15 residues long. As DNA, the CDR3 is TGTGCCAGCAGTGAATTGGGGGGGCACACCGGGGAGCTGTTTTTT. Encoded protein: CASSELGGHTGELFF.